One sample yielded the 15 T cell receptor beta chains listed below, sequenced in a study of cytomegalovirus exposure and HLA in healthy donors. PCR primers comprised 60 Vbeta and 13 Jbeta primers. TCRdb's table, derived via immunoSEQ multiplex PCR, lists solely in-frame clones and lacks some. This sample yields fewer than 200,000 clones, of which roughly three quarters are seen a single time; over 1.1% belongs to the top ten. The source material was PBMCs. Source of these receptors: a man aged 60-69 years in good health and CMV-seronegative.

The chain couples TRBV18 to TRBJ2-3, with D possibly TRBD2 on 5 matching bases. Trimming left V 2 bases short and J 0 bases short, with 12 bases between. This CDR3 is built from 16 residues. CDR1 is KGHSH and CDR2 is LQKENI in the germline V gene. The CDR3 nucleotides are TGTGCCAGCTCACCAAATCAGCGGCTAAGCACAGATACGCAGTATTTT. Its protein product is CASSPNQRLSTDTQYF. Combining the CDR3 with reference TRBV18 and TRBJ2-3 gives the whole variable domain NAGVMQNPRHLVRRRGQEARLRCSPMKGHSHVYWYRQLPEEGLKFMVYLQKENIIDESGMPKERFSAEFPKEGPSILRIQQVVRGDSAAYFCASSPNQRLSTDTQYFGPGTRLTVL.

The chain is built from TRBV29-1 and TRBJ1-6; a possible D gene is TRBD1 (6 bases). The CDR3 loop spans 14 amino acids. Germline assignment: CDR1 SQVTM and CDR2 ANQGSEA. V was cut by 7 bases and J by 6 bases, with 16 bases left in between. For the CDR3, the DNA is TGCAGCGCCAGGGGCTCAGGGATTAATTCACCCCTCCACTTT. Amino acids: CSARGSGINSPLHF.

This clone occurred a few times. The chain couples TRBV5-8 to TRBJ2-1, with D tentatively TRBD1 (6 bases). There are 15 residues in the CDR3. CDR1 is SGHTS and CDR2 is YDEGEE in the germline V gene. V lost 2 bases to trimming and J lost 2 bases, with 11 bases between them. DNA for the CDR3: TGTGCCAGCAGCTTCGGGCAGGGGCCCTACAATGAGCAGTTCTTC. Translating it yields CASSFGQGPYNEQFF.

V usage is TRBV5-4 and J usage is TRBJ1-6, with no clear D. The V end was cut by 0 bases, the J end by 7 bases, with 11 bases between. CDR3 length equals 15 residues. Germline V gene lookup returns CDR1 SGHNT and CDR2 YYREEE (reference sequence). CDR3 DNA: TGTGCCAGCAGCTTGGGAAGCCTTCTCAATTCACCCCTCCACTTT. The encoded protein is CASSLGSLLNSPLHF.

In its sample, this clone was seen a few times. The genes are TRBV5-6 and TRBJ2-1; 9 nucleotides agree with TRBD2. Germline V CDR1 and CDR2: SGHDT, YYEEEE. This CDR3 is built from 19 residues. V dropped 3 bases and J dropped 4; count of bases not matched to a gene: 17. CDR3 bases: TGTGCCAGCAGCTCTAAATTAGCGGGGGCCCACCAACATTACAATGAGCAGTTCTTC. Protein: CASSSKLAGAHQHYNEQFF.

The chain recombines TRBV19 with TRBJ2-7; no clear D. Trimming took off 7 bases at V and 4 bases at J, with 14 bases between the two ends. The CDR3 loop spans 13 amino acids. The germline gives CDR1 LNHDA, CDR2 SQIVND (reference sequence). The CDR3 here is CASTRTFTYEQYF. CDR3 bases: TGTGCCAGTACTCGTACTTTCACTTACGAGCAGTACTTC. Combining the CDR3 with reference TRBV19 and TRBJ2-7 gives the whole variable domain DGGITQSPKYLFRKEGQNVTLSCEQNLNHDAMYWYRQDPGQGLRLIYYSQIVNDFQKGDIAEGYSVSREKKESFPLTVTSAQKNPTAFYLCASTRTFTYEQYFGPGTRLTVT.

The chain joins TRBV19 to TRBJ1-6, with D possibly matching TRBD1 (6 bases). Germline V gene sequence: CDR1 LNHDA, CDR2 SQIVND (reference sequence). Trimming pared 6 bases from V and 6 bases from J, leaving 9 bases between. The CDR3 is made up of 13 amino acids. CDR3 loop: CASRGRGNSPLHF. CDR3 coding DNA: TGTGCCAGTAGGGGCAGGGGTAATTCACCCCTCCACTTT.

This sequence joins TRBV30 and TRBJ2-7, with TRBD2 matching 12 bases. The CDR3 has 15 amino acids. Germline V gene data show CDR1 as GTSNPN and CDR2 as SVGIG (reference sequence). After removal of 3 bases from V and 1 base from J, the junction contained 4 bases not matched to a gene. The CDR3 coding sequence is TGTGCCTGGAGGGCTGGGACTAGCGGGTCCTACGAGCAGTACTTC. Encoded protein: CAWRAGTSGSYEQYF.

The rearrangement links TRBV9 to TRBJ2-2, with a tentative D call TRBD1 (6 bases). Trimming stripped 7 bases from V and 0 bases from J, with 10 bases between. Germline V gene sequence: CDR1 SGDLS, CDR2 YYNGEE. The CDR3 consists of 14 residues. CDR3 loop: CASQDSTNTGELFF. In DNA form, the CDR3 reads TGTGCCAGCCAGGACAGCACGAACACCGGGGAGCTGTTTTTT.

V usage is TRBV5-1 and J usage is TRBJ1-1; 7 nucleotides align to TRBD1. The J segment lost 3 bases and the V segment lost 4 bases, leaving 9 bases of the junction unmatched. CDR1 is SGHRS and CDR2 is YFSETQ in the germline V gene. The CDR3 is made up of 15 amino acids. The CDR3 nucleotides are TGCGCCAGCAGCCGATGGACAGGTGGGGACACTGAAGCTTTCTTT. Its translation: CASSRWTGGDTEAFF.

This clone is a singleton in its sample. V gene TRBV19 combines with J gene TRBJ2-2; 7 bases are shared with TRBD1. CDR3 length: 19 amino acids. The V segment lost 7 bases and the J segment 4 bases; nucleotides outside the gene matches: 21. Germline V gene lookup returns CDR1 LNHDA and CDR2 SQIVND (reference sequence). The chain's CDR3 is CASTPQGVGTGDGTGELFF. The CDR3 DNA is TGTGCCAGTACCCCGCAGGGTGTTGGAACAGGGGATGGCACCGGGGAGCTGTTTTTT. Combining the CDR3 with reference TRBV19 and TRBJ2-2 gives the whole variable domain DGGITQSPKYLFRKEGQNVTLSCEQNLNHDAMYWYRQDPGQGLRLIYYSQIVNDFQKGDIAEGYSVSREKKESFPLTVTSAQKNPTAFYLCASTPQGVGTGDGTGELFFGEGSRLTVL.

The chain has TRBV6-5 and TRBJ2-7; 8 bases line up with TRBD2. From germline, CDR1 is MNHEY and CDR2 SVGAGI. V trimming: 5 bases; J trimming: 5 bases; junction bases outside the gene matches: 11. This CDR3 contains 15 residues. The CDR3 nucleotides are TGTGCCAGCAGTAACCTCGGGACTAGTACGCACGAGCAGTACTTC. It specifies CASSNLGTSTHEQYF.

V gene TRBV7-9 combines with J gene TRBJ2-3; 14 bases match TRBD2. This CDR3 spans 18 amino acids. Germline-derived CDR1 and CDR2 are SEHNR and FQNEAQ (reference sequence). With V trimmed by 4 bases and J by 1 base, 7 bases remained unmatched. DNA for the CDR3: TGTGCCAGCAGCTCTAGGACTAGCGGGAGGAGGGGCACAGATACGCAGTATTTT. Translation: CASSSRTSGRRGTDTQYF.

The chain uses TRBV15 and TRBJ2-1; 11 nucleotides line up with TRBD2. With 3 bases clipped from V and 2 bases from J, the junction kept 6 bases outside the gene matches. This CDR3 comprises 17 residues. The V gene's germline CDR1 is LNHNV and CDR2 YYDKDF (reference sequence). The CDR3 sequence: CATSSLPTSGAYNEQFF. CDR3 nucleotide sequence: TGTGCCACCAGCAGCTTACCGACTAGCGGGGCCTACAATGAGCAGTTCTTC.

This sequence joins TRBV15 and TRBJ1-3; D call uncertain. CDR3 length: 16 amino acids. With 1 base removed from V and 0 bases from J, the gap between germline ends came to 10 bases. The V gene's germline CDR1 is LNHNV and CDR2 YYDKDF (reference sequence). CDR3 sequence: CATSRGSGSSGNTIYF. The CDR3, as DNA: TGTGCCACCAGCAGAGGAAGCGGGAGCTCTGGAAACACCATATATTTT.